What follows is one TCR beta chain and its context. Deep was the level at which the assay was run. The authors loaded about 0.2 ug DNA, 28,000 or so T cell genomes, into sorted-subset replicate PCRs. The repertoire was sequenced with immunoSEQ multiplex PCR; TCRdb's copy has only in-frame clones and lacks some. The repertoire has roughly 2.5 million clones, 90% to 95% of them found once; the top ten carry about 0.13%. The sample originates from a study of shared clonotypes between healthy human individuals. CDR3 size: 14 residues. V was shortened by 4 bases and J by 1 base, with 11 bases between the two germline ends. Germline V gene sequence: CDR1 SGHNT, CDR2 YYREEE (reference sequence).

Sequenced material: naive CD4+ T cells sorted from blood. Subset in this sample: CD45RA+ positively selected. The gene calls are TRBV5-4 and TRBJ1-1; a possible D gene is TRBD1 (6 bases). The TCR originated in a man between 18 and 35 years old in good health. The CDR3 spells CASSVPRGNTEAFF. The CDR3 DNA is TGTGCCAGCAGCGTACCCAGGGGGAACACTGAAGCTTTCTTT.